This TCR beta chain came from a study of T cell changes during pregnancy in multiple sclerosis. V shed 2 bases and J shed 5 bases, with 13 bases lying between them. Germline lookup yields CDR1 MDHEN and CDR2 SYDVKM. This CDR3 has 14 amino acids. Generated by immunoSEQ multiplex PCR, the TCRdb table keeps only in-frame clones and is missing some. The profile covers about 30,000 clones, with roughly nine tenths appearing a single time and roughly 6.9% taken by the ten largest. The chain recombines TRBV28 with TRBJ2-7, with D maybe TRBD1 (5 bases). The sequence was obtained from a female donor with multiple sclerosis, enrolled in a pregnancy study. Source: CD8+ T cells from peripheral blood mononuclear cells, taken in the second trimester of pregnancy. The CDR3, as DNA: TGTGCCAGCAGTTTACAGGGAACTTTCGACGAGCAGTACTTC. The encoded protein is CASSLQGTFDEQYF.